A single sample gave rise to the 3 T cell receptor beta chains below, sequenced in a study of T cell repertoires in cytomegalovirus infection. Using its own MiXCR run on the reads, TCRdb lists one record per CDR3 protein. In the table there are about 600,000 distinct CDR3 sequences, roughly 24% of which are singletons. Sequences were obtained from CD8+ T cells from PBMCs. These TCRs come from a human donor in good health (CMV status not recorded). Some clones in this sample may be carry-over from other donors' samples.

This chain connects TRBV2 to TRBJ1-5; possibly TRBD1 or TRBD2 for D (7 bases each). The J call may be faulty, since TRBJ2-3 better matches the DNA end. The CDR3 sequence is 15 residues long. Germline V gives CDR1 SNHLY, CDR2 FYNNEI. As DNA, the CDR3 is TGTGCCAGCATTCTCAGGGGGGGTGGCAATCAGCCCCAGTATTTT. This translates into CASILRGGGNQPQYF.

The chain couples TRBV13 to TRBJ2-1; D call uncertain. The CDR3 covers 13 residues. Germline V lookup: CDR1 PRHDT, CDR2 FYEKMQ (reference sequence). V gave up 2 bases and J gave up 4 bases, with 6 bases separating them. Here the CDR3 DNA reads TGTGCCAGCAGCTTAATCATATACAATGAGCAGTTCTTC. This codes for CASSLIIYNEQFF.

This clonotype was detected many times. The chain combines TRBV28 with TRBJ1-5, with TRBD1 matching over 7 bases. This CDR3 region has 18 residues. V was clipped by 5 bases and J by 0 bases; unmatched bases: 13. Germline CDR1 is MDHEN and CDR2 is SYDVKM. The chain's CDR3 is CASSASRDRYYSNQPQHF. CDR3 nucleotide sequence: TGTGCCAGCAGTGCGAGCCGGGACAGATATTATAGCAATCAGCCCCAGCATTTT. Full variable domain (rest looked up from reference TRBV28 and TRBJ1-5): DVKVTQSSRYLVKRTGEKVFLECVQDMDHENMFWYRQDPGLGLRLIYFSYDVKMKEKGDIPEGYSVSREKKERFSLILESASTNQTSMYLCASSASRDRYYSNQPQHFGDGTRLSIL.